The 2 T cell receptor beta chains reported below all come from one sample, sequenced in a study of blood T cell repertoires in COVID-19. Sequencing was performed with immunoSEQ multiplex PCR; in TCRdb, only in-frame clones are kept and a portion is missing. The sample has approximately 160,000 clones, about 85% seen once; the top ten hold 1% to 1.5%. The specimen sequenced was peripheral blood. These receptors all come from a man aged 60 to 75 who had recovered from COVID-19.

The CDR3 sequence is CASSFEGAADTQYF. In DNA, the CDR3 is TGTGCCAGCAGTTTCGAGGGGGCTGCAGATACGCAGTATTTT. The genes are TRBV27 and TRBJ2-3; 7 bases align to TRBD1. Looked up from germline, CDR1 is MNHEY and CDR2 is SMNVEV (reference sequence). The CDR3 is 14 amino acids. Unmatched junction bases numbered 4, after V lost 3 bases and J lost 4 bases.

The chain joins TRBV19 to TRBJ2-7, with 8 bases aligning to TRBD2. Germline V gene data show CDR1 as LNHDA and CDR2 as SQIVND (reference sequence). The CDR3 spans 18 residues. The V segment lost 4 bases and the J segment 6 bases; nucleotides outside the gene matches: 20. The CDR3 loop is CASSRRMPGTSGSGEQYF. Written as DNA, the CDR3 is TGTGCCAGTAGTAGGAGGATGCCCGGGACTAGTGGATCTGGCGAGCAGTACTTC.